This is a list of T cell receptor beta chains from one sample in a study of shared clonotypes between healthy human individuals. Method: immunoSEQ multiplex PCR; TCRdb's copy keeps in-frame clones and lacks some. The data contain roughly 2,500,000 clones, 93% of them singletons. The sequencing sample was made of naive CD4+ T cells from PBMCs. The receptors stem from a man younger than 35 in good health. Some clones in this sample may be carry-over from other donors' samples. CDR3s include the opening cysteine and the closing phenylalanine or tryptophan. A D gene is named only where the DNA matches it firmly. The size of a clone is reported for some rows only, either as once, few or many, or as a class for expanded clones.

d_gene: -
j_gene: TRBJ1-1
abundance: -
v_gene: TRBV19
CDR3aa: CASSIYRGVDTEAFF
CDR3nt: TGTGCCAGTAGTATTTACCGGGGGGTAGACACTGAAGCTTTCTTT

d_gene: -
j_gene: TRBJ2-7
abundance: -
v_gene: TRBV5-5
CDR3aa: CASSPTYEQYF
CDR3nt: TGTGCCAGCAGCCCAACTTACGAGCAGTACTTC

d_gene: TRBD1
j_gene: TRBJ1-2
abundance: once
v_gene: TRBV7-2
CDR3aa: CASSLGPGQGASYGYTF
CDR3nt: TGTGCCAGCAGCTTAGGGCCGGGACAGGGGGCGTCTTATGGCTACACCTTC

d_gene: -
j_gene: TRBJ1-2
abundance: -
v_gene: TRBV27
CDR3aa: CASSPRGDYGYTF
CDR3nt: TGTGCCAGCAGTCCCCGGGGTGACTATGGCTACACCTTC

d_gene: -
j_gene: TRBJ2-1
abundance: -
v_gene: TRBV2
CDR3aa: CASTSDTSSYNEQFF
CDR3nt: TGTGCCAGCACCTCGGACACTAGCTCCTACAATGAGCAGTTCTTC

d_gene: -
j_gene: TRBJ1-2
abundance: -
v_gene: TRBV7-2
CDR3aa: CASTLAGVGSYGYTF
CDR3nt: TGTGCCAGCACCTTAGCAGGGGTTGGCAGCTATGGCTACACCTTC

d_gene: TRBD1
j_gene: TRBJ2-7
abundance: -
v_gene: TRBV5-1
CDR3aa: CASSGPGTGPYEQYF
CDR3nt: TGCGCCAGCAGCGGTCCCGGGACAGGACCCTACGAGCAGTACTTC

d_gene: -
j_gene: TRBJ2-1
abundance: -
v_gene: TRBV4-1
CDR3aa: CASSLQPGNEQFF
CDR3nt: TGCGCCAGCAGCCTCCAACCAGGGAATGAGCAGTTCTTC

d_gene: TRBD1
j_gene: TRBJ2-7
abundance: -
v_gene: TRBV28
CDR3aa: CASSPSGTGVLEQYF
CDR3nt: TGTGCCAGCAGTCCCTCCGGGACAGGGGTCCTCGAGCAGTACTTC

d_gene: -
j_gene: TRBJ2-1
abundance: -
v_gene: TRBV27
CDR3aa: CASSFREWDEQFF
CDR3nt: TGTGCCAGCAGTTTTCGGGAGTGGGATGAGCAGTTCTTC

d_gene: -
j_gene: TRBJ2-7
abundance: -
v_gene: TRBV6-5
CDR3aa: CASSPSHTENYEQYF
CDR3nt: TGTGCCAGCAGCCCTTCACACACGGAGAACTACGAGCAGTACTTC

d_gene: TRBD1
j_gene: TRBJ2-4
abundance: -
v_gene: TRBV7-2
CDR3aa: CASSLDGTGGGNIQYF
CDR3nt: TGTGCCAGCAGCTTAGATGGGACAGGGGGAGGGAACATTCAGTACTTC

d_gene: -
j_gene: TRBJ2-2
abundance: -
v_gene: TRBV9
CDR3aa: CASSVAGRTPGELFF
CDR3nt: TGTGCCAGCAGCGTAGCAGGACGAACTCCCGGGGAGCTGTTTTTT

d_gene: TRBD1
j_gene: TRBJ2-7
abundance: once
v_gene: TRBV27
CDR3aa: CASQYRKTGTETYEQYF
CDR3nt: TGTGCCAGCCAATACCGAAAGACCGGGACAGAGACCTACGAGCAGTACTTC

d_gene: TRBD2
j_gene: TRBJ2-5
abundance: -
v_gene: TRBV9
CDR3aa: CASSSGLDAETQYF
CDR3nt: TGTGCCAGCAGCAGCGGACTAGATGCGGAGACCCAGTACTTC

d_gene: -
j_gene: TRBJ2-3
abundance: -
v_gene: TRBV21-1
CDR3aa: CASSKEKIAGPRLNSTDTQYF
CDR3nt: TGTGCCAGCAGCAAAGAAAAGATCGCAGGACCGCGCCTTAATTCCACAGATACGCAGTATTTT

d_gene: -
j_gene: TRBJ1-4
abundance: -
v_gene: TRBV28
CDR3aa: CASSPTQHQTNEKLFF
CDR3nt: TGTGCCAGCAGTCCTACACAACATCAAACTAATGAAAAACTGTTTTTT

d_gene: -
j_gene: TRBJ2-7
abundance: -
v_gene: TRBV9
CDR3aa: CASSVEGTPFDEQYF
CDR3nt: TGTGCCAGCAGCGTAGAAGGGACACCTTTCGACGAGCAGTACTTC

d_gene: TRBD1
j_gene: TRBJ1-2
abundance: -
v_gene: TRBV27
CDR3aa: CASRNGDRNYGYTF
CDR3nt: TGTGCCAGCCGTAATGGGGACAGGAACTATGGCTACACCTTC

d_gene: -
j_gene: TRBJ1-2
abundance: -
v_gene: TRBV29-1
CDR3aa: CSVEGLGGYTF
CDR3nt: TGCAGCGTTGAGGGGCTTGGCGGCTACACCTTC

d_gene: -
j_gene: TRBJ2-7
abundance: once
v_gene: TRBV2
CDR3aa: CASSGGEVQEQYF
CDR3nt: TGTGCCAGCAGTGGGGGCGAGGTACAGGAGCAGTACTTC

d_gene: -
j_gene: TRBJ2-7
abundance: -
v_gene: TRBV7-2
CDR3aa: CASSLGILSTEQYF
CDR3nt: TGTGCCAGCAGCTTAGGTATACTTTCTACCGAGCAGTACTTC

d_gene: -
j_gene: TRBJ1-1
abundance: -
v_gene: TRBV27
CDR3aa: CASSFARRGSANTEAFF
CDR3nt: TGTGCCAGCAGTTTTGCCCGACGGGGATCTGCTAACACTGAAGCTTTCTTT

d_gene: TRBD2
j_gene: TRBJ2-1
abundance: -
v_gene: TRBV5-1
CDR3aa: CASRGSEGLAEVNEQFF
CDR3nt: TGCGCCAGCCGGGGGTCAGAGGGACTAGCGGAGGTAAATGAGCAGTTCTTC

d_gene: -
j_gene: TRBJ2-1
abundance: -
v_gene: TRBV10-3
CDR3aa: CAIKNPDVDEQFF
CDR3nt: TGTGCCATCAAGAACCCAGACGTTGATGAGCAGTTCTTC

d_gene: TRBD1
j_gene: TRBJ2-7
abundance: -
v_gene: TRBV2
CDR3aa: CASSEQGVTYEQYF
CDR3nt: TGTGCCAGCAGTGAACAGGGGGTCACCTACGAGCAGTACTTC

d_gene: -
j_gene: TRBJ2-7
abundance: -
v_gene: TRBV28
CDR3aa: CASSSGAASYEQYF
CDR3nt: TGTGCCAGCAGTTCGGGGGCAGCCTCCTACGAGCAGTACTTC

d_gene: -
j_gene: TRBJ2-7
abundance: -
v_gene: TRBV7-2
CDR3aa: CASSRDRYEQYF
CDR3nt: TGTGCCAGCAGCCGGGACCGCTACGAGCAGTACTTC

d_gene: TRBD2
j_gene: TRBJ2-5
abundance: -
v_gene: TRBV29-1
CDR3aa: CSVGRLAKETQYF
CDR3nt: TGCAGCGTCGGGCGACTAGCGAAAGAGACCCAGTACTTC

d_gene: TRBD2
j_gene: TRBJ2-5
abundance: -
v_gene: TRBV5-4
CDR3aa: CASSLVRREGLETQYF
CDR3nt: TGTGCCAGCAGCTTGGTTCGGCGGGAGGGCCTGGAGACCCAGTACTTC

d_gene: TRBD1
j_gene: TRBJ1-3
abundance: -
v_gene: TRBV27
CDR3aa: CASSFKGQGFSGNTIYF
CDR3nt: TGTGCCAGCAGTTTTAAGGGACAGGGGTTTTCAGGAAACACCATATATTTT

d_gene: -
j_gene: TRBJ2-5
abundance: few
v_gene: TRBV5-1
CDR3aa: CASSSQGQETQYF
CDR3nt: TGCGCCAGCAGCTCCCAGGGCCAAGAGACCCAGTACTTC

d_gene: -
j_gene: TRBJ2-2
abundance: -
v_gene: TRBV28
CDR3aa: CASSSLLTEKNTGELFF
CDR3nt: TGTGCCAGCAGTTCCCTTCTGACAGAAAAAAACACCGGGGAGCTGTTTTTT

d_gene: -
j_gene: TRBJ2-1
abundance: -
v_gene: TRBV9
CDR3aa: CASSSQGAPPYNEQFF
CDR3nt: TGTGCCAGCAGCTCCCAAGGCGCCCCCCCCTACAATGAGCAGTTCTTC

d_gene: -
j_gene: TRBJ1-1
abundance: few
v_gene: TRBV7-9
CDR3aa: CASSLSNTEAFF
CDR3nt: TGTGCCAGCAGCTTGTCGAACACTGAAGCTTTCTTT

d_gene: TRBD1
j_gene: TRBJ1-1
abundance: -
v_gene: TRBV2
CDR3aa: CASSSGQGRGNTEAFF
CDR3nt: TGTGCCAGCAGTTCCGGACAGGGGAGGGGGAACACTGAAGCTTTCTTT

d_gene: -
j_gene: TRBJ1-6
abundance: -
v_gene: TRBV2
CDR3aa: CASTRVGGNSPLHF
CDR3nt: TGTGCCAGCACGCGGGTTGGGGGGAATTCACCCCTCCACTTT

d_gene: -
j_gene: TRBJ1-4
abundance: -
v_gene: TRBV18
CDR3aa: CASSPTQSVKLFF
CDR3nt: TGTGCCAGCTCACCTACCCAGTCGGTAAAACTGTTTTTT

d_gene: -
j_gene: TRBJ1-1
abundance: few
v_gene: TRBV5-6
CDR3aa: CASSNHGRRSFQPDF
CDR3nt: TGTGCCAGCAGCAACCATGGAAGACGAAGCTTTCAACCGGACTTT

d_gene: -
j_gene: TRBJ2-1
abundance: -
v_gene: TRBV7-8
CDR3aa: CASSLYRGVDSYNEQFF
CDR3nt: TGTGCCAGCAGCTTATACCGCGGGGTCGACTCCTACAATGAGCAGTTCTTC

d_gene: -
j_gene: TRBJ2-3
abundance: -
v_gene: TRBV29-1
CDR3aa: CSVDRDRHTQYF
CDR3nt: TGCAGCGTTGACAGGGATAGGCATACGCAGTATTTT

d_gene: -
j_gene: TRBJ2-2
abundance: -
v_gene: TRBV28
CDR3aa: CASTLRHFRSGELFF
CDR3nt: TGTGCCAGCACCCTACGCCACTTCCGGTCCGGGGAGCTGTTTTTT

d_gene: -
j_gene: TRBJ1-1
abundance: -
v_gene: TRBV10-1
CDR3aa: CASSELIGGQAEAFF
CDR3nt: TGCGCCAGCAGTGAGTTAATCGGGGGGCAGGCTGAAGCTTTCTTT

d_gene: TRBD1
j_gene: TRBJ2-7
abundance: -
v_gene: TRBV10-3
CDR3aa: CAISNPGQGGYEQYF
CDR3nt: TGTGCCATCAGTAACCCGGGACAGGGAGGATACGAGCAGTACTTC

d_gene: -
j_gene: TRBJ2-3
abundance: -
v_gene: TRBV27
CDR3aa: CASSSQASSADTQYF
CDR3nt: TGTGCCAGCAGTTCCCAAGCTAGCTCGGCAGATACGCAGTATTTT

d_gene: -
j_gene: TRBJ2-3
abundance: -
v_gene: TRBV5-1
CDR3aa: CASSGLGQGTDTQYF
CDR3nt: TGCGCCAGCAGTGGACTGGGGCAAGGCACAGATACGCAGTATTTT

d_gene: TRBD1
j_gene: TRBJ2-5
abundance: -
v_gene: TRBV5-6
CDR3aa: CASSMHSGTASGTQYF
CDR3nt: TGTGCCAGCAGCATGCACTCCGGGACAGCGTCCGGGACCCAGTACTTC

d_gene: -
j_gene: TRBJ1-1
abundance: -
v_gene: TRBV7-2
CDR3aa: CASSLEAGLMNTEAFF
CDR3nt: TGTGCCAGCAGCTTAGAGGCAGGCCTCATGAACACTGAAGCTTTCTTT

d_gene: -
j_gene: TRBJ2-1
abundance: -
v_gene: TRBV4-2
CDR3aa: CASSQDSGASYNEQFF
CDR3nt: TGTGCCAGCAGCCAGGATAGCGGAGCATCCTACAATGAGCAGTTCTTC

d_gene: TRBD2
j_gene: TRBJ2-5
abundance: -
v_gene: TRBV7-2
CDR3aa: CASSRRRGEQETQYF
CDR3nt: TGTGCCAGCAGCCGTCGACGGGGGGAGCAGGAGACCCAGTACTTC

d_gene: -
j_gene: TRBJ1-3
abundance: -
v_gene: TRBV5-1
CDR3aa: CASSSTGVVGNTIYF
CDR3nt: TGCGCCAGCAGCTCGACAGGTGTCGTCGGAAACACCATATATTTT

d_gene: TRBD2
j_gene: TRBJ2-1
abundance: -
v_gene: TRBV6-4
CDR3aa: CASSDMGTSGYEQFF
CDR3nt: TGTGCCAGCAGTGACATGGGGACTAGCGGGTATGAGCAGTTCTTC

d_gene: -
j_gene: TRBJ1-2
abundance: -
v_gene: TRBV6-1
CDR3aa: CASSESRGLQRVSGYTF
CDR3nt: TGTGCCAGCAGTGAGTCCAGGGGCCTTCAAAGGGTATCGGGCTACACCTTC

d_gene: -
j_gene: TRBJ2-5
abundance: -
v_gene: TRBV28
CDR3aa: CASSFQRFQETQYF
CDR3nt: TGTGCCAGCAGTTTCCAGCGTTTCCAAGAGACCCAGTACTTC